This is a list of T cell receptor beta chains from one sample in a study of cytomegalovirus exposure and HLA in healthy donors. Clones were read by immunoSEQ multiplex PCR, and TCRdb kept only the in-frame ones, dropping some. The table has fewer than 250,000 clones, roughly 80% seen once. What was sequenced was PBMCs. The receptors were gathered from a man aged 25-40 years in good health and CMV-seronegative. CDR3s include the opening cysteine and the closing phenylalanine or tryptophan. Fields, in order: D gene, CDR3 length, V gene, clone size, J gene, CDR3 DNA, CDR3 protein. D genes are given only for firm matches. Expanded clones get a size class; other rows say once, few or many, or leave the size out.

D: .
length: 15
V: TRBV6-6
size: .
J: TRBJ1-6
DNA: TGTGCCAGCAGTCTAGATGGGGGCGCCGGGTCACCCCTCCACTTT
CDR3: CASSLDGGAGSPLHF

D: .
length: 15
V: TRBV15
size: .
J: TRBJ2-1
DNA: TGTGCCACCAGCAGGGACATTAGCTCCTACAATGAGCAGTTCTTC
CDR3: CATSRDISSYNEQFF

D: .
length: 15
V: TRBV7-3
size: .
J: TRBJ2-1
DNA: TGTGCCAGCAGCTTACTAGGTAGTTCCCACAATGAGCAGTTCTTC
CDR3: CASSLLGSSHNEQFF

D: TRBD2
length: 16
V: TRBV14
size: .
J: TRBJ2-1
DNA: TGTGCCAGCAGCCAGGGTAGCGGGGCCTCCTACAATGAGCAGTTCTTC
CDR3: CASSQGSGASYNEQFF

D: .
length: 14
V: TRBV2
size: .
J: TRBJ1-2
DNA: TGTGCCAGCAAAGAGTGGAGGGACAACTATGGCTACACCTTC
CDR3: CASKEWRDNYGYTF

D: .
length: 16
V: TRBV18
size: .
J: TRBJ1-6
DNA: TGTGCCAGCTCACCAACGGGAGGAGTCAATAATTCACCCCTCCACTTT
CDR3: CASSPTGGVNNSPLHF

D: TRBD1
length: 16
V: TRBV9
size: .
J: TRBJ2-7
DNA: TGTGCCAGCAGCGTAGAGGGACAGGGGCAGTACTACGAGCAGTACTTC
CDR3: CASSVEGQGQYYEQYF

D: TRBD1
length: 15
V: TRBV6-5
size: .
J: TRBJ1-1
DNA: TGTGCCAGCAGGATGACAGGGGACAGAGTTGCTGAAGCTTTCTTT
CDR3: CASRMTGDRVAEAFF

D: .
length: 17
V: TRBV11-2
size: .
J: TRBJ2-6
DNA: TGTGCCAGCAGCTACGACAGTCCCTTCTCTGGGGCCAACGTCCTGACTTTC
CDR3: CASSYDSPFSGANVLTF

D: .
length: 16
V: TRBV4-1
size: .
J: TRBJ2-5
DNA: TGCGCCAGCAGCCAGTTACGGGACTTACCTCAAGAGACCCAGTACTTC
CDR3: CASSQLRDLPQETQYF

D: TRBD1
length: 15
V: TRBV5-6
size: few
J: TRBJ2-7
DNA: TGTGCCAGCAGTTTCAGGGGGCACCCACCCTACGAGCAGTACTTC
CDR3: CASSFRGHPPYEQYF

D: .
length: 15
V: TRBV6-5
size: .
J: TRBJ1-6
DNA: TGTGCCAGCATGGGCAAGAGCTCCTATAATTCACCCCTCCACTTT
CDR3: CASMGKSSYNSPLHF

D: .
length: 14
V: TRBV5-1
size: .
J: TRBJ2-5
DNA: TGCGCCAGCAGCTTGGCGCCGGACCAAGAGACCCAGTACTTC
CDR3: CASSLAPDQETQYF

D: TRBD2
length: 15
V: TRBV4-3
size: .
J: TRBJ2-7
DNA: TGCGCCAGCAGCCAAGCCGTTGCTAGCGGCTACGAGCAGTACTTC
CDR3: CASSQAVASGYEQYF

D: TRBD1
length: 18
V: TRBV10-3
size: .
J: TRBJ1-3
DNA: TGTGCCATCAGTGAGTCGGTTGGACAGGGAAAATCTGGAAACACCATATATTTT
CDR3: CAISESVGQGKSGNTIYF

D: TRBD1
length: 19
V: TRBV6-1
size: .
J: TRBJ1-5
DNA: TGTGCCAGCAGTGAAGCGCTGGGACAGGGGACTTTTGGCAATCAGCCCCAGCATTTT
CDR3: CASSEALGQGTFGNQPQHF

D: .
length: 13
V: TRBV11-2
size: .
J: TRBJ2-3
DNA: TGTGCCAGCAGCCCACAGGGAACAGATACGCAGTATTTT
CDR3: CASSPQGTDTQYF

D: .
length: 15
V: TRBV9
size: .
J: TRBJ1-5
DNA: TGTGCCAGCAGCGTCGAGGGTATAGTGGGTCAGCCCCAGCATTTT
CDR3: CASSVEGIVGQPQHF

D: TRBD2
length: 16
V: TRBV7-2
size: once
J: TRBJ2-5
DNA: TGTGCCAGCAGCTTACCCCGGACTAGCCTACAAGAGACCCAGTACTTC
CDR3: CASSLPRTSLQETQYF

D: .
length: 15
V: TRBV9
size: many
J: TRBJ1-4
DNA: TGTGCCAGCAGCGTAAGCGCAGCGACTAATGAAAAACTGTTTTTT
CDR3: CASSVSAATNEKLFF

D: .
length: 12
V: TRBV6-5
size: .
J: TRBJ2-5
DNA: TGTGCCAGCAGGACGGGGCAAGAGACCCAGTACTTC
CDR3: CASRTGQETQYF

D: .
length: 16
V: TRBV27
size: .
J: TRBJ2-7
DNA: TGTGCCAGCAGCCTCCACAGGGAAACAGATTCCTACGAGCAGTACTTC
CDR3: CASSLHRETDSYEQYF

D: TRBD1
length: 14
V: TRBV6-5
size: .
J: TRBJ1-2
DNA: TGTGCCAGCAGTCCAGGACCAGGGGGCACTGGCTACACCTTC
CDR3: CASSPGPGGTGYTF

D: TRBD1
length: 12
V: TRBV9
size: .
J: TRBJ2-4
DNA: TGTGCCAGCAGCGCCACAGGGGGCGCTCAGTACTTC
CDR3: CASSATGGAQYF

D: .
length: 15
V: TRBV4-1
size: .
J: TRBJ1-3
DNA: TGCGCCAGCAGCCAAGGGGAGAACTCTGGAAACACCATATATTTT
CDR3: CASSQGENSGNTIYF

D: .
length: 17
V: TRBV15
size: .
J: TRBJ1-6
DNA: TGTGCCACCAGCAGAGAGCGGGGGGGATTCTATAATTCACCCCTCCACTTT
CDR3: CATSRERGGFYNSPLHF

D: TRBD1
length: 15
V: TRBV19
size: few
J: TRBJ2-1
DNA: TGTGCCACCCGACAGGACAGGAGTACCTACAATGAGCAGTTCTTC
CDR3: CATRQDRSTYNEQFF

D: .
length: 14
V: TRBV10-3
size: .
J: TRBJ2-4
DNA: TGTGCCATCACCATCATACTAGCCAAAAACATTCAGTACTTC
CDR3: CAITIILAKNIQYF

D: .
length: 13
V: TRBV6-5
size: .
J: TRBJ1-5
DNA: TGTGCCAGCAGTTACTCGACTCCCGGGCCCCAGCATTTT
CDR3: CASSYSTPGPQHF

D: TRBD2
length: 14
V: TRBV5-1
size: few
J: TRBJ2-5
DNA: TGCGCCAGCAGTCCTGGCGGGGGGGCGGAGACCCAGTACTTC
CDR3: CASSPGGGAETQYF

D: TRBD2
length: 19
V: TRBV4-2
size: .
J: TRBJ2-3
DNA: TGTGCCAGCAGCCAAGTGGCTAGCGGGGACCTGGGAATGCCAGATACGCAGTATTTT
CDR3: CASSQVASGDLGMPDTQYF

D: .
length: 14
V: TRBV28
size: .
J: TRBJ2-7
DNA: TGTGCCAGCAGTTTAACGGCAGGCACGGGAGAGCAGTACTTC
CDR3: CASSLTAGTGEQYF

D: .
length: 14
V: TRBV6-6
size: .
J: TRBJ2-5
DNA: TGTGCCAGCAGTTTCGGACAGGGAGGGGAGACCCAGTACTTC
CDR3: CASSFGQGGETQYF

D: TRBD1
length: 14
V: TRBV7-9
size: .
J: TRBJ2-3
DNA: TGTGCCAGCAGCTTAGGGGGACAGGCAGATACGCAGTATTTT
CDR3: CASSLGGQADTQYF

D: TRBD1
length: 16
V: TRBV27
size: .
J: TRBJ2-1
DNA: TGTGCCAGCAGTACGAAGGGGGCCCAGGCTTACAATGAGCAGTTCTTC
CDR3: CASSTKGAQAYNEQFF

D: .
length: 16
V: TRBV5-6
size: .
J: TRBJ2-1
DNA: TGTGCCAGCAGCTGGCTGGCCGTCTCTGTCCACAATGAGCAGTTCTTC
CDR3: CASSWLAVSVHNEQFF

D: .
length: 13
V: TRBV28
size: .
J: TRBJ2-7
DNA: TGTGCCAGCAGTTCCAGCGCGGTCTACGAGCAGTACTTC
CDR3: CASSSSAVYEQYF

D: TRBD1
length: 15
V: TRBV5-6
size: many
J: TRBJ1-1
DNA: TGTGCCAGCACCTTAACCGGGACAGGGGAAAGTGAAGCTTTCTTT
CDR3: CASTLTGTGESEAFF

D: TRBD2
length: 12
V: TRBV19
size: .
J: TRBJ2-7
DNA: TGTGCCAGTAGCCCCACGGGGGGGGAGCAGTACTTC
CDR3: CASSPTGGEQYF

D: .
length: 15
V: TRBV6-5
size: .
J: TRBJ1-2
DNA: TGTGCCAGCCGTCTTCTTCCAGGGGAAGGGTATGGCTACACCTTC
CDR3: CASRLLPGEGYGYTF

D: .
length: 15
V: TRBV19
size: .
J: TRBJ1-5
DNA: TGTGCCAGTAGTAGCGGAGTTTATAGCAATCAGCCCCAGCATTTT
CDR3: CASSSGVYSNQPQHF

D: .
length: 17
V: TRBV5-1
size: .
J: TRBJ1-2
DNA: TGCGCCAGCAGCTTGGCCGGTGGGGGCGGCCCTAACTATGGCTACACCTTC
CDR3: CASSLAGGGGPNYGYTF

D: TRBD1
length: 15
V: TRBV5-1
size: .
J: TRBJ1-2
DNA: TGCGCCAGCAGCTTCACAGGGGCCACTAACTATGGCTACACCTTC
CDR3: CASSFTGATNYGYTF

D: TRBD1
length: 18
V: TRBV5-8
size: .
J: TRBJ1-5
DNA: TGTGCCAGCAGCTTAGGTCCGGGACAGATTTATAGCAATCAGCCCCAGCATTTT
CDR3: CASSLGPGQIYSNQPQHF

D: .
length: 15
V: TRBV5-1
size: .
J: TRBJ1-1
DNA: TGCGCCAGCAGCCCAGACACTTCTCCGAACACTGAAGCTTTCTTT
CDR3: CASSPDTSPNTEAFF

D: TRBD1
length: 17
V: TRBV4-1
size: few
J: TRBJ2-2
DNA: TGCGCCAGCAGCCAAGACTGGACAGGGGGCGGGACCGGGGAGCTGTTTTTT
CDR3: CASSQDWTGGGTGELFF

D: .
length: 15
V: TRBV2
size: few
J: TRBJ2-7
DNA: TGTGCCAGCAGTGCGGGAGACCCCAGCGGCTACGAGCAGTACTTC
CDR3: CASSAGDPSGYEQYF

D: .
length: 15
V: TRBV19
size: .
J: TRBJ2-3
DNA: TGTGCCAGTAGTATCCAGGGCGCCGCAACAGATACGCAGTATTTT
CDR3: CASSIQGAATDTQYF

D: .
length: 12
V: TRBV28
size: .
J: TRBJ1-5
DNA: TGTGCCAGCAGTTTAGAGTATCAGCCCCAGCATTTT
CDR3: CASSLEYQPQHF

D: TRBD2
length: 17
V: TRBV28
size: .
J: TRBJ2-5
DNA: TGTGCCAGCAGTTTAAGTCCCATAGCGGGAAGGAAAGAGACCCAGTACTTC
CDR3: CASSLSPIAGRKETQYF